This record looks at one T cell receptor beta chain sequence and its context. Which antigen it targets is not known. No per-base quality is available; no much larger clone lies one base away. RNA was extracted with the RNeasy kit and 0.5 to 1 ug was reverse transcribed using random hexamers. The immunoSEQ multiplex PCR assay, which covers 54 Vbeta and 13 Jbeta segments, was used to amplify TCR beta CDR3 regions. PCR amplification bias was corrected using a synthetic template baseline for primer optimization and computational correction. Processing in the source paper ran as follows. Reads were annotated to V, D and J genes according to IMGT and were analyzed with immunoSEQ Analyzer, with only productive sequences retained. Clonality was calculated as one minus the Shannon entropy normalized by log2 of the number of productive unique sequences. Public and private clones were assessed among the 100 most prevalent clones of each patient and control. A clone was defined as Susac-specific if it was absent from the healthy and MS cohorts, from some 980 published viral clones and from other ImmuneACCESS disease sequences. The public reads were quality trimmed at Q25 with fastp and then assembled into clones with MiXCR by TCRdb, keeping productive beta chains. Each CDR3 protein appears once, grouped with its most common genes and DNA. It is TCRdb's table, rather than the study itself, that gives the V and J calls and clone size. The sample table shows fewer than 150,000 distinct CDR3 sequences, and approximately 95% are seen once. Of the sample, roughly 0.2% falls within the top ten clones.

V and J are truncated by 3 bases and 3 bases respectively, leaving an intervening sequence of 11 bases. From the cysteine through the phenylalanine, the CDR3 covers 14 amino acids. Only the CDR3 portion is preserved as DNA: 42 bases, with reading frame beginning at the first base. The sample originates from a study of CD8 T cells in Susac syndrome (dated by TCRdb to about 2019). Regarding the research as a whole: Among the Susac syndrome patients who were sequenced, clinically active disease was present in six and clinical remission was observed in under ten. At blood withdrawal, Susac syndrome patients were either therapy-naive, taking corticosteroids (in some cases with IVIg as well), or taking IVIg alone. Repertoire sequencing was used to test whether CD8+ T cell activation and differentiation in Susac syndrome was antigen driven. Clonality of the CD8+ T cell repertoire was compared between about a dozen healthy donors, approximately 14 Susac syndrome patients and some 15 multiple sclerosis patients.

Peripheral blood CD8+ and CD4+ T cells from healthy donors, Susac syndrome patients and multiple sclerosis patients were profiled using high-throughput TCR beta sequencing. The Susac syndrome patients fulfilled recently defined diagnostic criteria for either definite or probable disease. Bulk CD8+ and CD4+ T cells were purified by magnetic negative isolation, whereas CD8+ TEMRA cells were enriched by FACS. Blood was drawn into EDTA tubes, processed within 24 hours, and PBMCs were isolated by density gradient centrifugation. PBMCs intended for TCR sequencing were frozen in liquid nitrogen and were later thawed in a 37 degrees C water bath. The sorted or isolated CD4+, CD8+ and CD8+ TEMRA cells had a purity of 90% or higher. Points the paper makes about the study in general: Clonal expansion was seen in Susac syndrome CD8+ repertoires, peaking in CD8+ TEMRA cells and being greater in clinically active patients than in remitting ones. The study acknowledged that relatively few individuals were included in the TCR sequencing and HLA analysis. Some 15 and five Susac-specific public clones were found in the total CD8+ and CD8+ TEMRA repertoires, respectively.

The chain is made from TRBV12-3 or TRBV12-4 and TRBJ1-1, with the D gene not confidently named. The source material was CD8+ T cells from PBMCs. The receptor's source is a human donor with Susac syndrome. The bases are TGTGCCAGCAGTTTCGTAACAGAGTACACTGAAGCTTTCTTT. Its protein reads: CASSFVTEYTEAFF.